This entry lists 24 T cell receptor beta chains sequenced from one sample in a study of shared clonotypes between healthy human individuals. Assay used: immunoSEQ multiplex PCR; TCRdb lists only in-frame clones, some missing. The repertoire has about 2.4 million clones, over 85% of them found once; the top ten carry more than 0.35%. Sequencing was carried out using naive CD4+ T cells from PBMCs. As for subset: CD45RA+ positively selected. These receptors were collected from a man aged 18 to 29 in good health. Some clones in this sample may be carry-over from other donors' samples.

V and J are TRBV19 and TRBJ1-4, with TRBD1 matching over 7 bases. CDR3 length: 14 amino acids. The V gene end was trimmed by 4 bases and the J gene end by 8 bases; junction bases not matched to a gene: 7. Germline V gene sequence: CDR1 LNHDA, CDR2 SQIVND (reference sequence). This chain's CDR3 is CASSNQGGGEKLFF. The CDR3 region has the DNA TGTGCCAGTAGTAATCAGGGGGGTGGCGAAAAACTGTTTTTT. The full variable domain, rest sourced from reference TRBV19 and TRBJ1-4, is DGGITQSPKYLFRKEGQNVTLSCEQNLNHDAMYWYRQDPGQGLRLIYYSQIVNDFQKGDIAEGYSVSREKKESFPLTVTSAQKNPTAFYLCASSNQGGGEKLFFGSGTQLSVL.

Comment on this clone: Compared with germline, one end of the junction differs, possibly owing to a read error. V and J are TRBV9 and TRBJ2-7; TRBD2 matches 12 bases. Germline lookup yields CDR1 SGDLS and CDR2 YYNGEE. The CDR3 contains 14 residues. The CDR3 loop is CASSPRLAGAALSF. The CDR3 bases are TGTGCCAGCAGCCCACGACTAGCGGGAGCGGCCTTGTCTTTC.

The chain couples TRBV10-1 to TRBJ1-1; tentatively, D is TRBD1 (6 bases). This CDR3 is 15 amino acids long. From germline, CDR1 is WNHNN and CDR2 SYGVQD (reference sequence). Trimming shortened V by 5 bases and J by 4 bases, and 17 bases separated the two germline ends. The CDR3 reads CASSTGSGGITEAFF. The DNA for the CDR3 is TGCGCCAGCAGTACAGGGTCGGGAGGGATCACTGAAGCTTTCTTT.

About this clone: Other DNA sequences of this sample code for an identical CDR3. V is TRBV7-9 and J is TRBJ1-1, with D possibly being TRBD1 (5 bases). Germline V lookup: CDR1 SEHNR, CDR2 FQNEAQ (reference sequence). The germline V and J ends were trimmed by 5 bases and 7 bases, with 11 bases remaining between them. This CDR3 has 12 amino acids. CDR3 nucleotides: TGTGCCAGCAGCCCCGGGACGGGTGAAGCTTTCTTT. Protein: CASSPGTGEAFF.

The chain links TRBV4-3 to TRBJ1-4; TRBD1 is a possible D gene (5 bases). The germline V gene encodes CDR1 LGHNA and CDR2 YSLEER. V was trimmed by 4 bases and J by 8 bases, leaving 20 bases between them. The CDR3 contains 16 residues. The CDR3 DNA sequence: TGCGCCAGCAGCCCCGATTACCGGGGGGATGGGGAAAAACTGTTTTTT. The encoded protein is CASSPDYRGDGEKLFF.

There are a few counts of this clone. Different DNA sequences within this sample yield the same CDR3. The rearrangement joins TRBV5-6 to TRBJ1-1; TRBD1 is a possible D gene (5 bases). V lost 1 base and J 4 bases, leaving 5 bases between the germline ends. The V gene's germline CDR1 is SGHDT and CDR2 YYEEEE. The CDR3 is 12 amino acids. The CDR3 is CASSLTGTEAFF. CDR3 DNA sequence: TGTGCCAGCAGCTTGACAGGCACTGAAGCTTTCTTT. The full variable domain, its missing parts supplied by reference TRBV5-6 and TRBJ1-1, is DAGVTQSPTHLIKTRGQQVTLRCSPKSGHDTVSWYQQALGQGPQFIFQYYEEEERQRGNFPDRFSGHQFPNYSSELNVNALLLGDSALYLCASSLTGTEAFFGQGTRLTVV.

The chain uses TRBV19 and TRBJ1-2, with D possibly TRBD1 on 6 matching bases. V lost 7 bases and J lost 1, with 16 bases in between. The CDR3 length is 15 residues. Germline V CDR1 and CDR2: LNHDA, SQIVND (reference sequence). The DNA for the CDR3 is TGTGCCAGTACCCCAACAGGGAGATTTAACTATGGCTACACCTTC. Translation gives CASTPTGRFNYGYTF.

Points on this clone: The sample holds other DNA sequences that translate to the same CDR3. The CDR3 loop is CASSYSGTGLYEQYF. CDR3 bases: TGTGCCAGCAGTTACTCCGGGACAGGCCTTTACGAGCAGTACTTC. V gene TRBV6-5 combines with J gene TRBJ2-7; TRBD1 agrees at 8 bases. Germline assignment: CDR1 MNHEY and CDR2 SVGAGI. V was clipped by 0 bases and J by 4 bases; unmatched bases: 5. The CDR3 length is 15 residues.

About this clone: This CDR3 is also generated by other DNA sequences in the sample. The chain uses TRBV5-1 and TRBJ1-1; D not certain. Trimming cost V 0 bases and J 3 bases, with 9 bases left between them. Per germline, CDR1 SGHRS and CDR2 YFSETQ. The CDR3 spans 14 residues. In DNA form, the CDR3 reads TGCGCCAGCAGCTTGGACGGCGGGGACACTGAAGCTTTCTTT. Its translation: CASSLDGGDTEAFF.

CDR3 protein: CASSGLPDYGNEQFF. In nucleotides, the CDR3 is TGTGCCAGCAGCGGACTGCCCGACTATGGCAATGAGCAGTTCTTC. This chain links TRBV6-1 with TRBJ2-1, with D perhaps TRBD2 (5 bases). This CDR3 spans 15 amino acids. V was trimmed by 6 bases and J by 6 bases, leaving 18 bases between them. Germline CDR1 is MNHNS and CDR2 is SASEGT.

V gene TRBV18 combines with J gene TRBJ1-2, with D unclear. The V end lost 2 bases, the J end lost 10 bases, and 20 bases lay between the germline ends. The CDR3 contains 15 residues. Germline lookup yields CDR1 KGHSH and CDR2 LQKENI. This chain's CDR3 is CASSPAPGSRMDYTF. For the CDR3, the DNA is TGTGCCAGCTCACCAGCCCCGGGATCCCGGATGGACTACACCTTC.

The chain combines TRBV7-9 with TRBJ2-3; D may correspond to TRBD1 or TRBD2 (5 bases each). Between the trimmed V and J ends, which lost 4 bases and 6 bases, there was a span of 20 bases. The germline gives CDR1 SEHNR, CDR2 FQNEAQ (reference sequence). This CDR3 has 16 residues. The CDR3 loop is CASSSPGPRFSDTQYF. In DNA form, the CDR3 reads TGTGCCAGCAGCTCCCCGGGACCCCGCTTTTCGGATACGCAGTATTTT.

V gene TRBV6-1 combines with J gene TRBJ2-5; D is ambiguous. Germline loops: CDR1 MNHNS, CDR2 SASEGT. There are 11 residues in the CDR3. Trimming took 7 bases from V and 5 from J, leaving 8 bases between them. As DNA, the CDR3 is TGTGCCAGCACCGCCCAGGAGACCCAGTACTTC. Its protein product is CASTAQETQYF.

This chain connects TRBV19 to TRBJ1-2; D remains unclear. V was pared by 3 bases and J by 4 bases, with 6 bases between. The germline V gene has CDR1 LNHDA and CDR2 SQIVND (reference sequence). There are 12 residues in the CDR3. CDR3 in amino acids: CASSMVFYGYTF. The CDR3 DNA reads TGTGCCAGTAGTATGGTGTTCTATGGCTACACCTTC.

This clone appeared a few times. The rearrangement links TRBV6-1 to TRBJ1-5; maybe TRBD1 (6 bases). Germline V gives CDR1 MNHNS, CDR2 SASEGT. CDR3 length: 17 amino acids. V shed 2 bases and J shed 3 bases, with 17 bases lying between them. CDR3 coding DNA: TGTGCCAGCAGTGAACGGGACAACGAGAGGGACAATCAGCCCCAGCATTTT. Protein: CASSERDNERDNQPQHF.

The chain links TRBV5-4 to TRBJ2-1; 11 bases match TRBD2. The V segment lost 4 bases and the J segment 3 bases; nucleotides outside the gene matches: 6. Germline V gene data show CDR1 as SGHNT and CDR2 as YYREEE (reference sequence). This CDR3 contains 16 residues. CDR3 in amino acids: CASSRGTSGVYNEQFF. The CDR3 DNA is TGTGCCAGCAGCAGAGGGACTAGCGGAGTCTACAATGAGCAGTTCTTC.

The CDR3 sequence is CASGLEGRTEAFF. CDR3 sequence (DNA): TGTGCTAGTGGTTTGGAAGGACGCACGGAAGCTTTCTTT. The J gene is TRBJ1-1, the V gene TRBV12-5; D is undetermined. V shed 1 base and J shed 8 bases, with 11 bases lying between them. Germline lookup yields CDR1 LGHNT and CDR2 FRNRAP. The CDR3 is made up of 13 amino acids. The full variable domain, in which reference TRBV12-5 and TRBJ1-1 provide the parts outside the CDR3, is DARVTQTPRHKVTEMGQEVTMRCQPILGHNTVFWYRQTMMQGLELLAYFRNRAPLDDSGMPKDRFSAEMPDATLATLKIQPSEPRDSAVYFCASGLEGRTEAFFGQGTRLTVV.

About this clone: Other nucleotide sequences in the sample specify the same CDR3. V and J are TRBV28 and TRBJ1-5; D gene uncertain. This CDR3 spans 12 amino acids. From germline, CDR1 is MDHEN and CDR2 SYDVKM. With 3 bases removed from V and 5 bases from J, the gap between germline ends came to 5 bases. CDR3 region: CASSLWDQPQHF. The CDR3 DNA is TGTGCCAGCAGTTTGTGGGATCAGCCCCAGCATTTT.

The count of this clone is one. This chain joins TRBV18 and TRBJ2-2; tentative D call: TRBD2 (5 bases). Germline assignment: CDR1 KGHSH and CDR2 LQKENI. This CDR3 has 13 amino acids. Trimming cost V 5 bases and J 6 bases, with 10 bases left between them. The CDR3 is CASSGRRPGELFF. As DNA, the CDR3 is TGTGCCAGCTCAGGCCGGAGGCCCGGGGAGCTGTTTTTT.

The rearrangement joins TRBV5-1 to TRBJ1-1, with D perhaps matching TRBD1 (5 bases). This CDR3 is built from 16 residues. Looked up from germline, CDR1 is SGHRS and CDR2 is YFSETQ. V was pared by 4 bases and J by 3 bases, with 19 bases between. The CDR3 nucleotides read TGCGCCAGCAGCCCCGGTGGGGGGGAAAGAGACACTGAAGCTTTCTTT. This sequence encodes CASSPGGGERDTEAFF.

This clone was recorded a few times. The V and J genes are TRBV29-1 and TRBJ1-1; 7 bases match TRBD1. This CDR3 region has 12 residues. Losses at the gene ends were 7 bases for V and 2 bases for J; bases not matched to a gene: 4. Germline V gene sequence: CDR1 SQVTM, CDR2 ANQGSEA. The CDR3 reads CSANRGNTEAFF. In nucleotides, the CDR3 is TGCAGCGCCAACAGGGGAAACACTGAAGCTTTCTTT. The variable domain in full, completed from reference TRBV29-1 and TRBJ1-1, reads SAVISQKPSRDICQRGTSLTIQCQVDSQVTMMFWYRQQPGQSLTLIATANQGSEATYESGFVIDKFPISRPNLTFSTLTVSNMSPEDSSIYLCSANRGNTEAFFGQGTRLTVV.

V gene TRBV19 combines with J gene TRBJ1-1; the D gene is possibly TRBD1 (6 bases). Trimming removed 3 bases at V and 8 bases at J, with 13 bases between. The germline CDR1 and CDR2 sequences are LNHDA and SQIVND (reference sequence). The CDR3 has 13 residues. For the CDR3, the DNA is TGTGCCAGTAGTATGCAGGGAGGGGGAGAAGCTTTCTTT. This sequence encodes CASSMQGGGEAFF.

The rearrangement uses TRBV12-5 and TRBJ2-1; TRBD2 matches 9 bases. Per germline, CDR1 LGHNT and CDR2 FRNRAP. V lost 0 bases, J lost 0 bases, and 6 bases stayed unmatched. The CDR3 is made up of 18 amino acids. CDR3 DNA: TGTGCTAGTGGTTTGGTATATATTAGCGGGAGCTCCTACAATGAGCAGTTCTTC. This gives the protein CASGLVYISGSSYNEQFF.

The chain combines TRBV27 with TRBJ2-1, with TRBD2 matching over 10 bases. The CDR3 contains 17 residues. Per germline, CDR1 MNHEY and CDR2 SMNVEV (reference sequence). V dropped 2 bases and J dropped 0; count of bases not matched to a gene: 4. The chain's CDR3 is CASSLPVAGGSYNEQFF. The CDR3 DNA sequence: TGTGCCAGCAGTTTACCCGTAGCGGGGGGCTCCTACAATGAGCAGTTCTTC.